The 9 T cell receptor beta chains presented below share a single source sample, sequenced in a study of blood T cell repertoires in COVID-19. Method: immunoSEQ multiplex PCR; TCRdb's copy keeps in-frame clones and lacks some. The sample holds roughly 400,000 clones, around nine tenths seen once. Material for sequencing was PBMCs or T cells enriched from blood (not recorded which). The receptors were sampled from a woman aged 45 to 65 who had recovered from COVID-19.

The V call is TRBV27, the J call TRBJ1-1, with D unresolved. Germline V gives CDR1 MNHEY, CDR2 SMNVEV (reference sequence). CDR3 length equals 14 residues. V lost 3 bases to trimming and J lost 1 base, with 9 bases between them. The DNA for the CDR3 is TGTGCCAGCAGTTTGGTACGGTCGAACACTGAAGCTTTCTTT. As protein: CASSLVRSNTEAFF.

This clone was detected once. The chain combines TRBV19 with TRBJ2-2, with a possible D match to TRBD2 (5 bases). Germline CDR1 and CDR2: LNHDA and SQIVND (reference sequence). The V end was cut by 7 bases, the J end by 7 bases, with 7 bases between. The CDR3 runs 11 residues. The CDR3, as DNA: TGTGCCAGTAATAGCGTCGGGGAGCTGTTTTTT. It yields the protein CASNSVGELFF.

This clone was observed once. The V and J genes are TRBV19 and TRBJ1-1; D is perhaps TRBD1 (5 bases). Trimming pared 3 bases from V and 0 bases from J, leaving 8 bases between. Germline CDR1 LNHDA, CDR2 SQIVND (reference sequence). CDR3 length: 14 amino acids. The CDR3 DNA follows: TGTGCCAGTAGTATTTCAGGGATGAACACTGAAGCTTTCTTT. Protein product: CASSISGMNTEAFF.

The V and J genes are TRBV30 and TRBJ2-7, with D possibly TRBD2 on 5 matching bases. CDR3 length: 12 amino acids. Germline values: CDR1 GTSNPN, CDR2 SVGIG (reference sequence). Trimming pared 0 bases from V and 4 bases from J, leaving 7 bases between. The CDR3 region has the DNA TGTGCCTGGAGTGTACTAGGGTACGAGCAGTACTTC. Translated: CAWSVLGYEQYF. The full variable domain, its missing parts supplied by reference TRBV30 and TRBJ2-7, is SQTIHQWPATLVQPVGSPLSLECTVEGTSNPNLYWYRQAAGRGLQLLFYSVGIGQISSEVPQNLSASRPQDRQFILSSKKLLLSDSGFYLCAWSVLGYEQYFGPGTRLTVT.

The rearrangement uses TRBV5-1 and TRBJ1-1, with D possibly being TRBD1 (5 bases). CDR1 and CDR2 from the germline V gene are SGHRS and YFSETQ. Trimming took off 2 bases at V and 0 bases at J, with 8 bases between the two ends. This CDR3 has 14 residues. CDR3 in amino acids: CASSLGVMNTEAFF. The DNA of the CDR3 is TGCGCCAGCAGCTTAGGGGTTATGAACACTGAAGCTTTCTTT. Looking up the rest from reference TRBV5-1 and TRBJ1-1 gives the full variable domain: KAGVTQTPRYLIKTRGQQVTLSCSPISGHRSVSWYQQTPGQGLQFLFEYFSETQRNKGNFPGRFSGRQFSNSRSEMNVSTLELGDSALYLCASSLGVMNTEAFFGQGTRLTVV.

CDR3 DNA sequence: TGTGCCAGCGGGACGGGGGACACCATATATTTT. Translated, it gives CASGTGDTIYF. V is TRBV7-6 and J is TRBJ1-3, with D tentatively TRBD1 (5 bases). The germline V gene has CDR1 SGHVS and CDR2 FNYEAQ. CDR3 length: 11 amino acids. Trimming took off 8 bases at V and 8 bases at J, with 10 bases between the two ends.

This chain connects TRBV14 to TRBJ2-5; tentatively, D is TRBD2 (6 bases). Germline V CDR1 and CDR2: SGHDN, FVKESK. This CDR3 contains 18 residues. V was pared by 1 base and J by 5 bases, with 23 bases between. The CDR3 coding sequence is TGTGCCAGCAGCCAAGGACGGCCATGGGAGTCGGGAGTGGAGACCCAGTACTTC. Protein: CASSQGRPWESGVETQYF.

V and J are TRBV3-1 (or the pseudogene TRBV3-2) and TRBJ2-6, with a weak D call TRBD1 (8 bases). CDR3 size: 17 residues. Germline V gene data show CDR1 as LGHDT and CDR2 as YNNKEL (reference sequence). Trimming took 4 bases from V and 2 from J, leaving 15 bases between them. The chain's CDR3 is CASSPRTGRAGANVLTF. The CDR3 nucleotides are TGTGCCAGCAGCCCCAGGACAGGGAGGGCTGGGGCCAACGTCCTGACTTTC.

V usage is TRBV6-1 and J usage is TRBJ1-1; 8 bases are shared with TRBD1. This CDR3 spans 15 amino acids. Trimming cost V 2 bases and J 9 bases; bases outside gene matches: 11. Germline-derived CDR1 and CDR2 are MNHNS and SASEGT. The CDR3 region is CASSEPRTGPRQAFF. As DNA, the CDR3 is TGTGCCAGCAGTGAACCCAGGACAGGGCCTAGACAAGCTTTCTTT.